One and the same sample provided the 14 T cell receptor beta chains below, sequenced in a study of blood T cells in healthy people across ages (dated by TCRdb to between 2014 and 2016). To prepare the library, 5' RACE was applied. Sequencing instrument: Illumina HiSeq 2500. A second PCR of about 6 to 11 cycles was run with a J-beta primer mix and a sample-barcoded 5' primer. In TCRdb, the public reads were trimmed at Q25 with fastp and aligned with MiXCR, with productive beta chains retained. One record per CDR3 amino acid sequence lists the most common genes and DNA. A total of 1,100,000 or so distinct CDR3 sequences appear in this sample, over 35% of them only once. The ten most abundant clones make up 18% of the sample. Material for sequencing was blood. These receptors were obtained from a woman aged 60-75 years in good health.

This chain joins TRBV6-5 and TRBJ2-7; tentative D call: TRBD1 (5 bases). The length of the CDR3 is 15 residues. Deletions cut 2 bases from V and 2 bases from J, with 13 bases between. Germline CDR1 is MNHEY and CDR2 is SVGAGI. The CDR3 coding sequence is TGTGCCAGCAGTTACGAAGGGGTTTCCGCCTACGAGCAGTACTTC. Protein: CASSYEGVSAYEQYF.

V usage is TRBV9 and J usage is TRBJ2-7, with TRBD1 matching 11 bases. V trimming: 4 bases; J trimming: 2 bases; junction bases outside the gene matches: 8. Germline assignment: CDR1 SGDLS and CDR2 YYNGEE. CDR3 length: 16 residues. Here the CDR3 DNA reads TGTGCCAGCAGCCCCACGACGGGACAGGGGGCCTACGAGCAGTACTTC. Protein sequence: CASSPTTGQGAYEQYF.

This clonotype was detected only a few times. The chain employs TRBV29-1 and TRBJ2-7; D tentatively reads TRBD1 or TRBD2 (5 bases each). CDR3 length: 13 amino acids. Germline loops: CDR1 SQVTM, CDR2 ANQGSEA. V dropped 6 bases and J dropped 6 bases, with 18 bases sitting between them. The CDR3 is CSVDEGKVGEQYF. As DNA, the CDR3 is TGCAGCGTCGATGAGGGGAAAGTTGGCGAGCAGTACTTC.

The rearrangement joins TRBV2 to TRBJ2-1; 9 bases match TRBD1. From germline, CDR1 is SNHLY and CDR2 FYNNEI. This CDR3 spans 12 amino acids. The J segment lost 4 bases and the V segment lost 9 bases, leaving 1 base of the junction unmatched. Here the CDR3 reads CARGTGYNEQFF. Here the CDR3 DNA reads TGTGCCAGAGGGACAGGGTACAATGAGCAGTTCTTC. Full variable domain (outside the CDR3, taken from reference TRBV2 and TRBJ2-1): EPEVTQTPSHQVTQMGQEVILRCVPISNHLYFYWYRQILGQKVEFLVSFYNNEISEKSEIFDDQFSVERPDGSNFTLKIRSTKLEDSAMYFCARGTGYNEQFFGPGTRLTVL.

This clonotype has more than one count but fewer than ten. The chain carries TRBV20-1 and TRBJ1-5; D may be TRBD1 (6 bases). Trimming left V 3 bases short and J 4 bases short, with 13 bases between. CDR1 DFQATT and CDR2 SNEGSKA come from the germline V gene (reference sequence). The CDR3 is made up of 14 amino acids. The CDR3 region has the DNA TGCAGTGCTAGTGGCGACAGGACTAATCAGCCCCAGCATTTT. Translated: CSASGDRTNQPQHF.

V gene TRBV30 combines with J gene TRBJ2-5; D not certain. CDR1 GTSNPN and CDR2 SVGIG come from the germline V gene (reference sequence). The CDR3 spans 13 residues. V was shortened by 0 bases and J by 6 bases, with 11 bases between the two germline ends. CDR3 residues: CAWSVLGSQTQYF. The CDR3 DNA reads as TGTGCCTGGAGTGTACTTGGCTCACAGACCCAGTACTTC. Full variable domain (outside the CDR3, taken from reference TRBV30 and TRBJ2-5): SQTIHQWPATLVQPVGSPLSLECTVEGTSNPNLYWYRQAAGRGLQLLFYSVGIGQISSEVPQNLSASRPQDRQFILSSKKLLLSDSGFYLCAWSVLGSQTQYFGPGTRLLVL.

This chain uses TRBV25-1 with TRBJ2-1; a possible D gene is TRBD2 (6 bases). V lost 4 bases and J lost 7, with 11 bases in between. This CDR3 has 13 residues. In germline, CDR1 is MGHDK, CDR2 SYGVNS. The CDR3 DNA reads TGTGCCAGCAGTGCCGCGGGAATAAATGAGCAGTTCTTC. Its translation is CASSAAGINEQFF.

The chain uses TRBV7-2 and TRBJ2-7; D remains unclear. Trimming took off 1 base at V and 3 bases at J, with 13 bases between the two ends. In germline, CDR1 is SGHTA, CDR2 FQGNSA. The CDR3 has 15 amino acids. The DNA for the CDR3 is TGTGCCAGCAGCTTAGAGGCAGGCGTTTACTACGAGCAGTACTTC. The encoded protein is CASSLEAGVYYEQYF. The full variable domain, with the rest looked up from reference TRBV7-2 and TRBJ2-7, is GAGVSQSPSNKVTEKGKDVELRCDPISGHTALYWYRQSLGQGLEFLIYFQGNSAPDKSGLPSDRFSAERTGGSVSTLTIQRTQQEDSAVYLCASSLEAGVYYEQYFGPGTRLTVT.

The chain combines TRBV27 with TRBJ2-7; 9 bases are a match to TRBD1. The CDR3 spans 16 residues. V shed 2 bases and J 7 bases; nucleotides not matched to a gene: 12. The germline gives CDR1 MNHEY, CDR2 SMNVEV (reference sequence). The CDR3 DNA follows: TGTGCCAGCAGTTTAGGGATCTGGGACAGGGAAGATGAGCAGTACTTC. The encoded protein is CASSLGIWDREDEQYF.

The chain carries TRBV20-1 and TRBJ2-3; D may correspond to TRBD1 or TRBD2 (5 bases each). CDR3 length: 15 amino acids. Trimming shortened V by 6 bases and J by 5 bases, and 21 bases separated the two germline ends. Germline CDR1 reads DFQATT; CDR2 reads SNEGSKA (reference sequence). As DNA, the CDR3 is TGCAGTGCCCCCGACCTCGGGGCTAGGGGAGATACGCAGTATTTT. Protein: CSAPDLGARGDTQYF.

V usage is TRBV7-8 and J usage is TRBJ2-7; D uncertain. This CDR3 region has 14 residues. Per germline, CDR1 SGHVS and CDR2 FQNEAQ. The germline V and J ends were trimmed by 3 bases and 3 bases, with 12 bases remaining between them. Written as DNA, the CDR3 is TGTGCCAGCAGCTTGGAAGCGACCGTCTACGAGCAGTACTTC. Amino acid sequence: CASSLEATVYEQYF.

This clonotype was counted only a few times. This chain connects TRBV29-1 to TRBJ2-1; a weak D match, TRBD2 (6 bases). The length of the CDR3 is 12 residues. CDR1 is SQVTM and CDR2 is ANQGSEA in the germline V gene. Between the trimmed V and J ends, which lost 6 bases and 7 bases, there was a span of 13 bases. The CDR3 sequence: CSVTAGGNEQFF. CDR3 nucleotides: TGCAGCGTGACCGCCGGAGGGAATGAGCAGTTCTTC.

Comments on this clonotype: This may be a read error, as it is one base from a much larger clone. The gene calls are TRBV12-3 or TRBV12-4 and TRBJ2-4, with D hard to call. The DNA end is more similar to TRBJ2-5, so the J call may be wrong. CDR3 length: 14 residues. CDR3 residues: CASSATQVQETQYF. The CDR3 coding sequence is TGTGCCAGCAGTGCCACCCAAGTACAAGAGACCCAGTACTTC.

The chain uses TRBV15 and TRBJ1-6; 7 positions agree with TRBD1. The CDR3 is 15 residues long. Germline CDR1 LNHNV, CDR2 YYDKDF (reference sequence). J lost 8 bases, V lost 3 bases, and 7 bases had no gene match. CDR3 region: CATSSDRVYYSPLHF. The CDR3 DNA is TGTGCCACCAGCAGTGACAGGGTTTACTATTCACCCCTCCACTTT.